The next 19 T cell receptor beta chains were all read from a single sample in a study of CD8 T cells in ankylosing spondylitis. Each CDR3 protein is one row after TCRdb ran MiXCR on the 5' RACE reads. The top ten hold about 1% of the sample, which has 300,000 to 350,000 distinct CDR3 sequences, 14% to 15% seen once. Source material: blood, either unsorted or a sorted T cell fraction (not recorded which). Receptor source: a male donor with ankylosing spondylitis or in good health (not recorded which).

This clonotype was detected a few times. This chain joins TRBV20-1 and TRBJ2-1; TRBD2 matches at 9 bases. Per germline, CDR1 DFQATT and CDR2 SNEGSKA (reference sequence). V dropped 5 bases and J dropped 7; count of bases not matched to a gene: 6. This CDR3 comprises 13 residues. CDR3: CSARSGSRNEQFF. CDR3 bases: TGCAGTGCTCGTAGCGGGAGTCGGAATGAGCAGTTCTTC.

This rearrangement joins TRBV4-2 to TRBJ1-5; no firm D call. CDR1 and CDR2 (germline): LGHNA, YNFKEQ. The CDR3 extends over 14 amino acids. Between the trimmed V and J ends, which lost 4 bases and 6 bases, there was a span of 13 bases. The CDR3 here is CASSPVRAVQPQHF. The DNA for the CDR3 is TGTGCCAGCAGCCCCGTGCGTGCGGTTCAGCCCCAGCATTTT.

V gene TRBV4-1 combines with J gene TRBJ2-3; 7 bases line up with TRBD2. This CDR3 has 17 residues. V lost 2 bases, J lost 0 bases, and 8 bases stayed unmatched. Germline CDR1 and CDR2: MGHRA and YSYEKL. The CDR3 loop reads CASSQLAVRTSTDTQYF. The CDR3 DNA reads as TGCGCCAGCAGCCAACTAGCGGTGCGTACTAGCACAGATACGCAGTATTTT.

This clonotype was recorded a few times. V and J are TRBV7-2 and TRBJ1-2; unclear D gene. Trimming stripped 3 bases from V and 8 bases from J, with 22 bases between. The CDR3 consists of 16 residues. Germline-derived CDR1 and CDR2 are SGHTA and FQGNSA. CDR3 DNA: TGTGCCAGCAGCTTGGACCTCGTCCGACCCTATGAAGGCTACACCTTC. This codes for CASSLDLVRPYEGYTF.

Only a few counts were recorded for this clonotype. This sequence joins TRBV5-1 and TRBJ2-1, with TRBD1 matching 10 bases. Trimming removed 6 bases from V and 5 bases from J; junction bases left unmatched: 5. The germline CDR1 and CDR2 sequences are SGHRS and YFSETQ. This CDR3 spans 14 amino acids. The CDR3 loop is CASTSGQGNNEQFF. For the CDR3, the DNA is TGCGCCAGCACCTCGGGACAGGGGAACAATGAGCAGTTCTTC.

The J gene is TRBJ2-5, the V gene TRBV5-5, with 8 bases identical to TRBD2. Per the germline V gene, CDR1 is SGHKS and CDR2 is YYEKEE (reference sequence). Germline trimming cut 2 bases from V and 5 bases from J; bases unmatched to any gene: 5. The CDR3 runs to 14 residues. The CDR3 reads CASSFRGGWETQYF. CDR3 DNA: TGTGCCAGCAGCTTCCGGGGGGGCTGGGAGACCCAGTACTTC. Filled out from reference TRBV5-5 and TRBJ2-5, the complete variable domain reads DAGVTQSPTHLIKTRGQQVTLRCSPISGHKSVSWYQQVLGQGPQFIFQYYEKEERGRGNFPDRFSARQFPNYSSELNVNALLLGDSALYLCASSFRGGWETQYFGPGTRLLVL.

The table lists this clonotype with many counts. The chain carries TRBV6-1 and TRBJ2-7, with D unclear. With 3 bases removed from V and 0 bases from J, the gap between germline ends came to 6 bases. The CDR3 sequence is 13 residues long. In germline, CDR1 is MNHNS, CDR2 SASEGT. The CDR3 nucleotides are TGTGCCAGCAGTGATCCCCCCTCCTACGAGCAGTACTTC. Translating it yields CASSDPPSYEQYF.

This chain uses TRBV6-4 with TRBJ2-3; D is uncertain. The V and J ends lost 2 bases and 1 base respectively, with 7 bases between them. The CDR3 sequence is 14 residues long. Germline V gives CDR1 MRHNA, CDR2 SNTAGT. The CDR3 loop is CASSDDGRTDTQYF. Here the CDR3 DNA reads TGTGCCAGCAGTGACGACGGACGCACAGATACGCAGTATTTT.

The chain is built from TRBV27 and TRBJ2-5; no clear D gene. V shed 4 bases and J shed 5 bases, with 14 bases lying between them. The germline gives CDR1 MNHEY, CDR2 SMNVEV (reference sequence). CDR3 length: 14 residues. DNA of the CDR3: TGTGCCAGCAGTTCCGGACGGAGCGCTGAGACCCAGTACTTC. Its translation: CASSSGRSAETQYF.

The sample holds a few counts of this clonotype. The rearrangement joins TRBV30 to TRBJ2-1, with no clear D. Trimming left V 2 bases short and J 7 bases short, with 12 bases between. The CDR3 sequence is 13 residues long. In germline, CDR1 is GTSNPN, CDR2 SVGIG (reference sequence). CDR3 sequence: CAWSHRIWNEQFF. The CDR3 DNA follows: TGTGCCTGGAGTCACCGGATTTGGAATGAGCAGTTCTTC.

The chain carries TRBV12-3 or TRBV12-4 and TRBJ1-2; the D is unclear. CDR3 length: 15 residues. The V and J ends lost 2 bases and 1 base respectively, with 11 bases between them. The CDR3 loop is CASSLSAGINYGYTF. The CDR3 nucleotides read TGTGCCAGCAGTTTATCGGCAGGCATTAACTATGGCTACACCTTC.

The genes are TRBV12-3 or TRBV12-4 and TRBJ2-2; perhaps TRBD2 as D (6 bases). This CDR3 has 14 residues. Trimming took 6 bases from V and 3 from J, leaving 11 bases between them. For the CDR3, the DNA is TGTGCCAGCAGGCAGTGGGACTACACCGGGGAGCTGTTTTTT. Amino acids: CASRQWDYTGELFF.

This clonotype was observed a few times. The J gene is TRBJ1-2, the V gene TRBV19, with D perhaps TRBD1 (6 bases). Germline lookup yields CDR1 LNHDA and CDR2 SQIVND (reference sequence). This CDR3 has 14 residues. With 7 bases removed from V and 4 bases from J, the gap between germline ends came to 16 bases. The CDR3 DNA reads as TGTGCCAGTACCAATGGGGGGCCCGGCTATGGCTACACCTTC. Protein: CASTNGGPGYGYTF. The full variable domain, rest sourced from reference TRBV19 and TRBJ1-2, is DGGITQSPKYLFRKEGQNVTLSCEQNLNHDAMYWYRQDPGQGLRLIYYSQIVNDFQKGDIAEGYSVSREKKESFPLTVTSAQKNPTAFYLCASTNGGPGYGYTFGSGTRLTVV.

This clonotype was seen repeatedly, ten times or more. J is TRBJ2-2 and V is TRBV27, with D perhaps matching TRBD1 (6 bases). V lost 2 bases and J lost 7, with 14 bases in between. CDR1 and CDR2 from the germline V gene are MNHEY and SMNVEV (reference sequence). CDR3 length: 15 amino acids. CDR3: CASSLGAGVNGELFF. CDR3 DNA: TGTGCCAGCAGTTTAGGGGCAGGGGTGAACGGGGAGCTGTTTTTT.

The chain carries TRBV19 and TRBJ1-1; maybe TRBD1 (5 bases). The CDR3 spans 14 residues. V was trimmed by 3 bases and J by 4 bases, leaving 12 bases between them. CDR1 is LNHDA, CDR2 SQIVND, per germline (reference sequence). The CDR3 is CASSIVKGSTEAFF. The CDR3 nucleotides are TGTGCCAGTAGTATTGTCAAGGGGAGCACTGAAGCTTTCTTT.

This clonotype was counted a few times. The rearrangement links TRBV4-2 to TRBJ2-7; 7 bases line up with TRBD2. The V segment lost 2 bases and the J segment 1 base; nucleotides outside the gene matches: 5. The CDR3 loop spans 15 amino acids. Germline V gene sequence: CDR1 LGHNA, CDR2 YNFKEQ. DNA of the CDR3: TGTGCCAGCAGCCAAACGCTAGCGGCTTCCTACGAGCAGTACTTC. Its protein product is CASSQTLAASYEQYF.

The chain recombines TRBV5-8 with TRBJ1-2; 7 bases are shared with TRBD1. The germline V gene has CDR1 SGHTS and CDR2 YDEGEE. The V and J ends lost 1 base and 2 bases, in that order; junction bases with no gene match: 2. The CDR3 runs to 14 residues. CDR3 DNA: TGTGCCAGCAGCTTGCCGACAGGGAACTATGGCTACACCTTC. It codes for CASSLPTGNYGYTF.

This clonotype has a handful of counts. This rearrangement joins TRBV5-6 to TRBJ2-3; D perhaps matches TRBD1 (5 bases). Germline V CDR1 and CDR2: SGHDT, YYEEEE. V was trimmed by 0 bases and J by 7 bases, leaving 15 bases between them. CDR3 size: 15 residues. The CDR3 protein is CASSLEGALKYTQYF. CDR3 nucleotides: TGTGCCAGCAGCTTGGAAGGGGCTCTGAAGTATACGCAGTATTTT. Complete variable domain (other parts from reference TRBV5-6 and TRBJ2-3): DAGVTQSPTHLIKTRGQQVTLRCSPKSGHDTVSWYQQALGQGPQFIFQYYEEEERQRGNFPDRFSGHQFPNYSSELNVNALLLGDSALYLCASSLEGALKYTQYFGPGTRLTVL.

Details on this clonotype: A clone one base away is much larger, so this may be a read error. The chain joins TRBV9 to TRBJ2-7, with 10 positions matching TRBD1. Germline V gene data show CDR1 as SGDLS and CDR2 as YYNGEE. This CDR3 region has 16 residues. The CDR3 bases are TGTGCCAGCAGCGAGGGATCCGGGACAGGGGTCTACGAGCAGAACTTC. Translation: CASSEGSGTGVYEQNF.